This section outlines one T cell receptor beta chain sequence together with its context. The primer mix had 60 Vbeta and 13 Jbeta primers. Method: immunoSEQ multiplex PCR; TCRdb's copy keeps in-frame clones and lacks some. The table records about 160,000 clones, roughly two thirds of them present only once. This specimen belongs to a study of cytomegalovirus exposure and HLA in healthy donors. CDR1 is ENHRY, CDR2 SYGVKD, per germline. The V gene lost 3 bases and the J gene lost 7 bases, with 7 bases spanning the gap. This CDR3 comprises 12 residues. The sequencing input was PBMCs. The V and J genes are TRBV10-3 and TRBJ2-1, with unresolved D. The sequence was obtained from a woman aged 40 to 49 in good health and CMV-seropositive. CDR3 nucleotide sequence: TGTGCCATCAGTGAATTAACTAATGAGCAGTTCTTC. It codes for CAISELTNEQFF.